These 4 T cell receptor beta chains originate from one sample sequenced in a study of liver allograft versus peripheral blood T cells. In the study overall: The study compared liver allograft T cell receptor repertoires against peripheral blood repertoires of liver transplant recipients.

TCRdb processed the reads anew with MiXCR; each CDR3 protein has one entry. Found here are 3,000 to 4,000 distinct CDR3 sequences, approximately 15% of them singletons; the top ten hold less than 4.5%. The receptors were sampled from a human patient who had a liver transplant. These T cells may partly come from the graft donor.

This clonotype turned up a few times. The V call is TRBV12-3 or TRBV12-4, the J call TRBJ1-1; 8 positions match TRBD1. V gave up 6 bases and J gave up 1 base; unmatched junction bases: 7. The CDR3 runs 15 residues. CDR3 in DNA: TGTGCCAGCAGGACACAGGGGGGAGGGAACACTGAAGCTTTCTTT. As protein: CASRTQGGGNTEAFF.

The chain links TRBV12-5 to TRBJ2-1, with 9 positions matching TRBD2. This CDR3 comprises 16 residues. CDR1 LGHNT and CDR2 FRNRAP come from the germline V gene. J lost 8 bases, V lost 6 bases, and 14 bases had no gene match. CDR3 in amino acids: CASGSGREGVMYEQFF. The CDR3 DNA reads as TGTGCTAGTGGATCCGGGCGGGAGGGTGTGATGTATGAGCAGTTCTTC. Filled out from reference TRBV12-5 and TRBJ2-1, the complete variable domain reads DARVTQTPRHKVTEMGQEVTMRCQPILGHNTVFWYRQTMMQGLELLAYFRNRAPLDDSGMPKDRFSAEMPDATLATLKIQPSEPRDSAVYFCASGSGREGVMYEQFFGPGTRLTVL.

This clonotype counts as large. This sequence joins TRBV6-2 or TRBV6-3 and TRBJ1-5, with a weak D call TRBD1 (5 bases). Germline-derived CDR1 and CDR2 are MNHEY and SVGEGT. The CDR3 covers 16 residues. V lost 7 bases, J lost 6 bases, and 22 bases lay in between. The CDR3 is CASTDYPGATRQPQHF. CDR3 in DNA: TGTGCCAGCACCGACTATCCCGGGGCCACACGTCAGCCCCAGCATTTT.

For this clonotype: This may arise from a read error, as a much more abundant clone is one base away. CDR3 amino acids: CSSSSPSYNEQFF. CDR3 DNA sequence: TGCAGTTCGTCGAGTCCCTCCTACAATGAGCAGTTCTTC. The genes are TRBV20-1 and TRBJ2-1; no firm D call. There are 13 residues in the CDR3. Trimming cost V 8 bases and J 0 bases, with 11 bases left between them. Germline CDR1 reads DFQATT; CDR2 reads SNEGSKA (reference sequence).